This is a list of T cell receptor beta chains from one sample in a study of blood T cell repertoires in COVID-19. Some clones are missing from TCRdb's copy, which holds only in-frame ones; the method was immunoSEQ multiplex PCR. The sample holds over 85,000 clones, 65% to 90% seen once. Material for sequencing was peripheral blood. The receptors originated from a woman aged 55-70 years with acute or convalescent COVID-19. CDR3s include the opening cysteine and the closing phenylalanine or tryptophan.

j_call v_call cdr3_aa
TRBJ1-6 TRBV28 CASSAPAGTGPSPLHF
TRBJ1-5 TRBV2 CASSVGTGARQPQHF
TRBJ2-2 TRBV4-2 CASSQDRETPLAGELFF
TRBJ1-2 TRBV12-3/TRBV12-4 CASRVQGDYGYTF
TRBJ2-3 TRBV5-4 CASSPGGGGGEYF
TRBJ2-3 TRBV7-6 CASSLEGLADTQYF
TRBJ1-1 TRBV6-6 CASREASEAFF
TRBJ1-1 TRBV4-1 CASSQVEGPEAFF
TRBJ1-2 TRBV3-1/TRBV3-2 CASGFRTEYTF
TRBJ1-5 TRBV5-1 CASSLGRSNQPQHF
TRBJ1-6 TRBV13 CASSPTGGNSPLHF
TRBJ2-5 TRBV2 CASNTGTGEETQYF
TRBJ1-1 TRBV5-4 CASSLDRGNTEAFF
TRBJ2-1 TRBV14 CASSPTRGVGKNEQFF
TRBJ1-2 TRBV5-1 CASSLTAPGINYGYTF
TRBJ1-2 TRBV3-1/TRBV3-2 CASSQGAYGYTF
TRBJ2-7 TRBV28 CASRPTGTSYEQYF
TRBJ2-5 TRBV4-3 CASSQGLAQETQYF
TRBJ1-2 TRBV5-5 CASSLVQGSSNYGYTF
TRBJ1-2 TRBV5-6 CASSLGQGNYGYTF
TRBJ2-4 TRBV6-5 CASWDRGRNIQYF
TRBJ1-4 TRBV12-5 CASGLTGSHEKLFF
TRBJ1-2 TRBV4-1 CASSQDWAAYGYTF
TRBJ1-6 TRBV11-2 CASSLGDRHNSPLHF
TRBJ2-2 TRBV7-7 CASSLSQGAIGELFF
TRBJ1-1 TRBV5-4 CASKSAERLNTEAFF
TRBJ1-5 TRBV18 CASSPGQASNQPQHF
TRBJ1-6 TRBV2 CASSVGQLNSPLHF
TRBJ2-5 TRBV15 CATSGPFGTSVETQYF
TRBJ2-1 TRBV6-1 CASSDLQGGDNEQFF
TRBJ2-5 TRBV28 CASSLISGQGTETQYF
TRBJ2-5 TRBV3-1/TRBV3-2 CASSQDQRGLGAQYF
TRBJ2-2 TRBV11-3 CASRAGGANRNTGELFF
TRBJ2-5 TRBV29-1 CSGVTLDQETQYF
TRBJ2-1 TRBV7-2 CASSLEATGRDNEQFF
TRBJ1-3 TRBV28 CASSWGAGNTIYF
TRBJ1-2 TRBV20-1 CSASPGQGASYGYTF
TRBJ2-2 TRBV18 CASSPPGRGTGELFF
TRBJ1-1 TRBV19 CASTRQGVSNNLVAFF
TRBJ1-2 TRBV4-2 CASSHARDRNYGYTF
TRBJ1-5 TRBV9 CASSRGQGSGQPQHF
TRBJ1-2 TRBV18 CASCCSSTGEDGYTF
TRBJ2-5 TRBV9 CASSVEGQLGETQYF
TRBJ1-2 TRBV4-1 CASSQSSWTGSYTF
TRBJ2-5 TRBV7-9 CASSLASGRGKTQYF
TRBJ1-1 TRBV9 CASSVGDRDAEAFF
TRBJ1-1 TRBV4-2 CASSQEAGQGFGSTEAFF
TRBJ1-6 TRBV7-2 CASSRPGDNSPLHF
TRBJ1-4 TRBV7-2 CASSLSAGMGEKLFF
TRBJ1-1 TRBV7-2 CASSIDRGFTEAFF